A single sample is the source of the 18 T cell receptor beta chains below, sequenced in a study of blood T cell repertoires in COVID-19. Some clones are missing from TCRdb's copy, which holds only in-frame ones; the method was immunoSEQ multiplex PCR. Of around 97,000 clones detected, about 83% appear once; the ten largest clones hold 15% to 19%. Sequenced sample: peripheral blood. These receptors were obtained from a human donor in a cohort sampled during active COVID-19.

The chain uses TRBV29-1 and TRBJ2-7; 10 nucleotides line up with TRBD1. Germline trimming cut 8 bases from V and 4 bases from J; bases unmatched to any gene: 2. CDR3 length equals 11 residues. Germline V gene data show CDR1 as SQVTM and CDR2 as ANQGSEA. CDR3 nucleotide sequence: TGCAGCACGGGACAGGGGTACGAGCAGTACTTC. Translating gives CSTGQGYEQYF.

The V gene is TRBV27, the J gene TRBJ2-1; 10 nucleotides align to TRBD2. Looked up from germline, CDR1 is MNHEY and CDR2 is SMNVEV (reference sequence). J was trimmed by 0 bases and V by 3 bases; bases with no gene match: 2. The CDR3 covers 16 residues. The CDR3: CASSLSSGSSYNEQFF. The CDR3 bases are TGTGCCAGCAGTTTGTCTAGCGGGAGCTCCTACAATGAGCAGTTCTTC.

The chain employs TRBV30 and TRBJ2-1, with TRBD1 identical over 7 bases. Germline V gene sequence: CDR1 GTSNPN, CDR2 SVGIG (reference sequence). V shed 7 bases, J shed 6 bases, and the junction held 24 bases outside the gene matches. The CDR3 is 18 residues long. As DNA, the CDR3 is TGTGCCTCGGTGACAGGGTCGATAGTGGGTCGATCCCCCAATGAGCAGTTCTTC. It translates to CASVTGSIVGRSPNEQFF.

The chain couples TRBV30 to TRBJ2-3; the D is unclear. The CDR3 totals 11 residues. The germline gives CDR1 GTSNPN, CDR2 SVGIG (reference sequence). Trimming cost V 4 bases and J 5 bases, with 7 bases left between them. The CDR3 loop reads CAWTNIDTQYF. The CDR3 nucleotides are TGTGCCTGGACCAACATAGATACGCAGTATTTT.

V is TRBV7-6 and J is TRBJ1-2; D call uncertain. V was pared by 4 bases and J by 8 bases, with 20 bases between. Germline values: CDR1 SGHVS, CDR2 FNYEAQ. The CDR3 runs to 15 residues. The CDR3 nucleotides read TGTGCCAGCAGCTCGAACCCGGACGGAGGGAGCGGCTACACCTTC. The encoded protein is CASSSNPDGGSGYTF.

J is TRBJ2-1 and V is TRBV6-5; possibly TRBD2 for D (6 bases). The CDR3 loop spans 15 amino acids. The ends were cut back, 4 bases at V and 4 bases at J, with 14 bases in the middle. Germline lookup yields CDR1 MNHEY and CDR2 SVGAGI. CDR3: CASSSGIGGYNEQFF. CDR3 nucleotides: TGTGCCAGCAGTTCCGGAATCGGGGGATACAATGAGCAGTTCTTC.

The table lists this clone with a count of one. This chain links TRBV11-3 with TRBJ2-1, with unresolved D. The CDR3 length is 12 residues. CDR1 and CDR2 from the germline V gene are SGHNT and YENEEA. Trimming cost V 5 bases and J 5 bases, with 7 bases left between them. CDR3 DNA: TGTGCCAGCAGCACCGCGAACAATGAGCAGTTCTTC. It codes for CASSTANNEQFF.

This chain uses TRBV3-1 (or the pseudogene TRBV3-2) with TRBJ2-7; 11 bases map to TRBD1. The V gene's germline CDR1 is LGHDT and CDR2 YNNKEL (reference sequence). This CDR3 spans 15 amino acids. The V gene end was trimmed by 4 bases and the J gene end by 3 bases; junction bases not matched to a gene: 5. The CDR3 DNA reads as TGTGCCAGCAGCCCCCAGGGACAGGGGGGCTACGAGCAGTACTTC. Translated: CASSPQGQGGYEQYF.

V gene TRBV2 combines with J gene TRBJ1-1; the match to TRBD1 covers 9 bases. CDR1 SNHLY and CDR2 FYNNEI come from the germline V gene. The ends lost 6 bases at V and 7 bases at J; junction bases unmatched: 15. This CDR3 region has 16 residues. The CDR3 spells CASRREQTGGDGEAFF. The CDR3 nucleotides read TGTGCCAGCAGGCGGGAACAGACAGGGGGAGACGGTGAAGCTTTCTTT.

This sequence joins TRBV6-4 and TRBJ1-5; D call uncertain. The CDR3 has 15 amino acids. The germline gives CDR1 MRHNA, CDR2 SNTAGT. Trimming left V 10 bases short and J 0 bases short, with 16 bases between. As DNA, the CDR3 is TGTGCCATCCGGGATCCAGTATATAGCAATCAGCCCCAGCATTTT. Translating gives CAIRDPVYSNQPQHF.

The chain couples TRBV7-2 to TRBJ1-2; possible D gene TRBD1, 5 bases. The CDR3 is 16 residues long. Germline-derived CDR1 and CDR2 are SGHTA and FQGNSA. The germline V and J ends were trimmed by 5 bases and 4 bases, with 20 bases remaining between them. The CDR3 sequence: CASSRGTNIGLYGYTF. In nucleotides, the CDR3 is TGTGCCAGCAGCCGCGGGACGAACATAGGTCTCTATGGCTACACCTTC. The full variable domain, rest sourced from reference TRBV7-2 and TRBJ1-2, is GAGVSQSPSNKVTEKGKDVELRCDPISGHTALYWYRQSLGQGLEFLIYFQGNSAPDKSGLPSDRFSAERTGGSVSTLTIQRTQQEDSAVYLCASSRGTNIGLYGYTFGSGTRLTVV.

The V gene is TRBV5-1, the J gene TRBJ1-1, with 9 bases that match TRBD1. CDR1 SGHRS and CDR2 YFSETQ come from the germline V gene. The CDR3 spans 14 residues. After removal of 0 bases from V and 3 bases from J, the junction contained 0 bases not matched to a gene. As DNA, the CDR3 is TGCGCCAGCAGCTTGGGGACAGGGGACACTGAAGCTTTCTTT. Translation gives CASSLGTGDTEAFF.

The rearrangement uses TRBV18 and TRBJ2-1; TRBD2 agrees at 7 bases. After removal of 2 bases from V and 4 bases from J, the junction contained 8 bases not matched to a gene. The CDR3 has 16 residues. The germline V gene has CDR1 KGHSH and CDR2 LQKENI. The chain's CDR3 is CASSPMASGAYNEQFF. DNA of the CDR3: TGTGCCAGCTCACCAATGGCTAGCGGCGCATACAATGAGCAGTTCTTC. The complete variable domain, with remaining parts taken from reference TRBV18 and TRBJ2-1, reads NAGVMQNPRHLVRRRGQEARLRCSPMKGHSHVYWYRQLPEEGLKFMVYLQKENIIDESGMPKERFSAEFPKEGPSILRIQQVVRGDSAAYFCASSPMASGAYNEQFFGPGTRLTVL.

The J gene is TRBJ1-2, the V gene TRBV12-3 or TRBV12-4; possibly TRBD1 for D (5 bases). The CDR3 contains 12 residues. V was shortened by 6 bases and J by 8 bases, with 13 bases between the two germline ends. The CDR3 bases are TGTGCCAGCAGGGCCGGGACTCCGGGCTACACCTTC. It yields the protein CASRAGTPGYTF.

In this sample, this clone turned up once. The V and J genes are TRBV5-1 and TRBJ1-2, with TRBD1 matching 8 bases. The length of the CDR3 is 17 residues. V lost 3 bases, J lost 2 bases, and 12 bases stayed unmatched. From germline, CDR1 is SGHRS and CDR2 YFSETQ. The CDR3 loop reads CASSSLDRASANYGYTF. Written as DNA, the CDR3 is TGCGCCAGCAGCTCGTTGGACAGGGCATCCGCAAACTATGGCTACACCTTC.

A single count supports this clone. V usage is TRBV6-5 and J usage is TRBJ2-2; D unclear. CDR3 length: 15 residues. Trimming stripped 0 bases from V and 4 bases from J, with 9 bases between. Germline V gives CDR1 MNHEY, CDR2 SVGAGI. The CDR3 coding sequence is TGTGCCAGCAGTTACTCCACCCTGAGCACCGGGGAGCTGTTTTTT. It is translated as CASSYSTLSTGELFF.

The chain combines TRBV7-9 with TRBJ2-2; 7 bases fit TRBD1. V trimming: 5 bases; J trimming: 3 bases; junction bases outside the gene matches: 3. Germline V gene lookup returns CDR1 SEHNR and CDR2 FQNEAQ (reference sequence). This CDR3 is 14 amino acids long. In nucleotides, the CDR3 is TGTGCCAGCAGCCTAGGACAGGACACCGGGGAGCTGTTTTTT. It specifies CASSLGQDTGELFF. The variable domain in full, with the rest retrieved from reference TRBV7-9 and TRBJ2-2, is DTGVSQNPRHKITKRGQNVTFRCDPISEHNRLYWYRQTLGQGPEFLTYFQNEAQLEKSRLLSDRFSAERPKGSFSTLEIQRTEQGDSAMYLCASSLGQDTGELFFGEGSRLTVL.

The rearrangement uses TRBV24-1 and TRBJ1-2; D remains ambiguous. The CDR3 covers 15 residues. Trimming removed 1 base at V and 2 bases at J, with 10 bases between. CDR1 KGHDR and CDR2 SFDVKD come from the germline V gene. The CDR3 DNA is TGTGCCACCAGTGATTTTAACAACGGGAACTATGGCTACACCTTC. This translates into CATSDFNNGNYGYTF.